Below are 30 T cell receptor beta chains sequenced from a single sample in a study of blood T cell repertoires in COVID-19. The data were produced by immunoSEQ multiplex PCR, yet TCRdb's version contains in-frame clones alone and is incomplete. The sample gives under 250,000 clones, approximately 85% of which show up once; 4% to 6% is in the top ten. Specimen: peripheral blood. The receptors derive from a man aged 50 to 60 with COVID-19, enrolled during active disease.

The chain couples TRBV18 to TRBJ2-2; 7 nucleotides match TRBD1. The germline V gene encodes CDR1 KGHSH and CDR2 LQKENI. This CDR3 region has 15 residues. Unmatched junction bases numbered 8, after V lost 9 bases and J lost 1 base. CDR3 in DNA: TGTGCCAGTTCGCGACAGGGCATGAACACCGGGGAGCTGTTTTTT. It yields the protein CASSRQGMNTGELFF.

This chain connects TRBV6-6 to TRBJ2-1, with TRBD1 matching 9 bases. Germline trimming cut 5 bases from V and 6 bases from J; bases unmatched to any gene: 5. The CDR3 extends over 14 amino acids. Germline lookup yields CDR1 MNHNY and CDR2 SVGAGI (reference sequence). The DNA for the CDR3 is TGTGCCAGCAGTAAGGACAGGGGCACCAATGAGCAGTTCTTC. This encodes CASSKDRGTNEQFF.

This clone has a single count. This rearrangement joins TRBV10-3 to TRBJ2-1, with TRBD1 as a possible D gene (5 bases). The CDR3 is 12 residues long. Trimming stripped 10 bases from V and 8 bases from J, with 15 bases between. Per the germline V gene, CDR1 is ENHRY and CDR2 is SYGVKD. The CDR3 bases are TGTGCCAGCCGACTGCAGGGTGATGAGCAGTTCTTC. This encodes CASRLQGDEQFF.

The gene calls are TRBV6-4 and TRBJ2-2; 8 bases are shared with TRBD1. Germline loops: CDR1 MRHNA, CDR2 SNTAGT. The CDR3 totals 14 residues. The J segment lost 5 bases and the V segment lost 6 bases, leaving 5 bases of the junction unmatched. CDR3 bases: TGTGCCAGCAGGGGACAGGAGGGAACCGGGGAGCTGTTTTTT. Translated: CASRGQEGTGELFF.

The chain links TRBV9 to TRBJ1-4; D is uncertain. Trimming cost V 5 bases and J 3 bases, with 17 bases left between them. Germline V lookup: CDR1 SGDLS, CDR2 YYNGEE. The CDR3 consists of 16 residues. As DNA, the CDR3 is TGTGCCAGCAGTATATCGGGAAGGCAGCCTAATGAAAAACTGTTTTTT. Translating gives CASSISGRQPNEKLFF.

For the CDR3, the DNA is TGTGCCAGCAGTTACTTGACAACAGGGGGCGGTGATGGCTACACCTTC. Protein product: CASSYLTTGGGDGYTF. The rearrangement links TRBV6-5 to TRBJ1-2, with TRBD1 identical over 9 bases. V gave up 1 base and J gave up 6 bases; unmatched junction bases: 9. CDR3 length equals 16 residues. In germline, CDR1 is MNHEY, CDR2 SVGAGI.

Only one count was recorded for this clone. The gene calls are TRBV7-2 and TRBJ2-7; 12 bases are shared with TRBD1. V lost 3 bases to trimming and J lost 7 bases; unmatched junction nucleotides: 7. Looked up from germline, CDR1 is SGHTA and CDR2 is FQGNSA. The CDR3 covers 15 residues. The CDR3 loop reads CASSFSGQGAGEQYF. In nucleotides, the CDR3 is TGTGCCAGCAGCTTTTCGGGACAGGGGGCTGGGGAGCAGTACTTC.

The chain carries TRBV5-5 and TRBJ1-2; TRBD1 matches at 8 bases. Germline V gives CDR1 SGHKS, CDR2 YYEKEE (reference sequence). V shed 0 bases and J 0 bases; nucleotides not matched to a gene: 7. The CDR3 spans 17 residues. This CDR3 is CASSLGGRGPTNYGYTF. In DNA form, the CDR3 reads TGTGCCAGCAGCTTGGGTGGCAGGGGGCCGACTAACTATGGCTACACCTTC.

This clone was counted only a few times. The rearrangement joins TRBV2 to TRBJ2-1; 7 bases are shared with TRBD1. Germline values: CDR1 SNHLY, CDR2 FYNNEI. The ends lost 8 bases at V and 8 bases at J; junction bases unmatched: 9. The CDR3 runs 13 residues. Written as DNA, the CDR3 is TGTGCCAGCGTTTATATAGGGGGCGATGAGCAGTTCTTC. Translated: CASVYIGGDEQFF.

The rearrangement uses TRBV3-1 (or the pseudogene TRBV3-2) and TRBJ1-3; unclear D gene. V was cut by 2 bases and J by 0 bases, with 14 bases left in between. CDR1 and CDR2 from the germline V gene are LGHDT and YNNKEL (reference sequence). The CDR3 spans 17 residues. CDR3 amino acids: CASSQLPPGTSGNTIYF. CDR3 DNA: TGTGCCAGCAGCCAATTACCGCCGGGAACCTCTGGAAACACCATATATTTT.

V usage is TRBV19 and J usage is TRBJ2-1, with unresolved D. Deletions cut 3 bases from V and 8 bases from J, with 14 bases between. CDR1 LNHDA and CDR2 SQIVND come from the germline V gene (reference sequence). The CDR3 spans 14 residues. The chain's CDR3 is CASSMGLQQDEQFF. DNA for the CDR3: TGTGCCAGTAGTATGGGCCTCCAGCAGGATGAGCAGTTCTTC.

In this sample, this clone turned up a few times. The V gene is TRBV5-6, the J gene TRBJ2-2; 9 nucleotides match TRBD1. The length of the CDR3 is 17 residues. The trim removed 5 bases at V and 2 bases at J, leaving 10 bases unmatched. Looked up from germline, CDR1 is SGHDT and CDR2 is YYEEEE. In nucleotides, the CDR3 is TGTGCCAGCAGAACGGGACAGGGCCTTATTAACACCGGGGAGCTGTTTTTT. It encodes CASRTGQGLINTGELFF.

V usage is TRBV4-2 and J usage is TRBJ1-3, with D maybe TRBD1 (5 bases). V was clipped by 0 bases and J by 4 bases, with 10 bases between them. The germline gives CDR1 LGHNA, CDR2 YNFKEQ. This CDR3 spans 15 amino acids. CDR3 in amino acids: CASSQEKGSGNTIYF. In DNA, the CDR3 is TGTGCCAGCAGCCAAGAAAAGGGGTCAGGAAACACCATATATTTT.

The chain recombines TRBV10-2 with TRBJ2-3; D possibly corresponds to TRBD2 (5 bases). There are 12 residues in the CDR3. The V gene's germline CDR1 is WSHSY and CDR2 SAAADI. Deletions cut 2 bases from V and 11 bases from J, with 11 bases between. CDR3 nucleotide sequence: TGCGCCAGCAGTGAGGGCGAGGGATTGCAGTATTTT. Its translation: CASSEGEGLQYF.

The rearrangement links TRBV7-9 to TRBJ1-2; tentatively, D is TRBD1 (6 bases). V was shortened by 7 bases and J by 9 bases, with 21 bases between the two germline ends. This CDR3 is built from 14 residues. Germline CDR1 SEHNR, CDR2 FQNEAQ (reference sequence). CDR3 coding DNA: TGTGCCAGCACACCAATCACAGGGAATGATCGCTACACCTTC. It translates to CASTPITGNDRYTF.

This clone was recorded once. This chain uses TRBV28 with TRBJ1-6; D is unresolved. CDR3 length: 15 amino acids. V was pared by 6 bases and J by 0 bases, with 9 bases between. Germline V gene data show CDR1 as MDHEN and CDR2 as SYDVKM. This CDR3 reads CASRIPSSYNSPLHF. CDR3 sequence (DNA): TGTGCCAGCAGAATTCCGAGCTCCTATAATTCACCCCTCCACTTT.

The V gene is TRBV9, the J gene TRBJ2-2; 7 nucleotides align to TRBD2. This CDR3 comprises 15 residues. V shed 4 bases and J 8 bases; nucleotides not matched to a gene: 11. Germline V lookup: CDR1 SGDLS, CDR2 YYNGEE. Written as DNA, the CDR3 is TGTGCCAGCAGCAGAGCTGGGGGGGGAGAAGGGGAGCTGTTTTTT. This translates into CASSRAGGGEGELFF.

This clone was seen only a few times. This CDR3 reads CASSLSRATNEKLFF. DNA of the CDR3: TGCGCCAGCAGCTTGAGCAGGGCGACTAATGAAAAACTGTTTTTT. This chain joins TRBV5-1 and TRBJ1-4; D might be TRBD1 (5 bases). V gave up 1 base and J gave up 2 bases, with 9 bases separating them. Looked up from germline, CDR1 is SGHRS and CDR2 is YFSETQ. CDR3 length: 15 amino acids.

CDR3 nucleotides: TGTGCCACCAGCAGAGATAGCGGACAGGGGAATTCACCCCTCCACTTT. This gives the protein CATSRDSGQGNSPLHF. The chain employs TRBV15 and TRBJ1-6, with 9 bases lining up with TRBD1. The trim removed 0 bases at V and 7 bases at J, leaving 4 bases unmatched. Germline-derived CDR1 and CDR2 are LNHNV and YYDKDF (reference sequence). The CDR3 totals 16 residues.

This clone was counted a single time. The rearrangement links TRBV2 to TRBJ2-2; 10 nucleotides match TRBD1. Germline CDR1 SNHLY, CDR2 FYNNEI. The CDR3 loop spans 14 amino acids. The V and J ends lost 6 bases and 3 bases, in that order; junction bases with no gene match: 1. The CDR3 DNA sequence: TGTGCCAGCAGGGGACAGGGGTACACCGGGGAGCTGTTTTTT. Amino acid sequence: CASRGQGYTGELFF.

The chain joins TRBV5-6 to TRBJ1-1; maybe TRBD1 (5 bases). V lost 0 bases, J lost 11 bases, and 11 bases lay in between. This CDR3 has 12 amino acids. CDR1 and CDR2 from the germline V gene are SGHDT and YYEEEE. The CDR3 sequence is CASSLAMEGAFF. The CDR3 DNA is TGTGCCAGCAGCTTGGCCATGGAGGGGGCTTTCTTT.

The count of this clone is one. This rearrangement joins TRBV7-2 to TRBJ2-1; TRBD2 matches at 7 bases. Germline lookup yields CDR1 SGHTA and CDR2 FQGNSA. V lost 6 bases to trimming and J lost 0 bases; unmatched junction nucleotides: 5. The CDR3 spans 15 residues. CDR3 sequence (DNA): TGTGCCAGCAGTATTCTAGCGGACTCCTACAATGAGCAGTTCTTC. As protein: CASSILADSYNEQFF.

The rearrangement uses TRBV7-9 and TRBJ2-3; the D gene is possibly TRBD2 (6 bases). This CDR3 has 17 amino acids. Trimming took off 5 bases at V and 8 bases at J, with 26 bases between the two ends. The germline gives CDR1 SEHNR, CDR2 FQNEAQ (reference sequence). CDR3 protein: CASSKIRDGGLGLTQYF. In nucleotides, the CDR3 is TGTGCCAGCAGCAAGATCCGGGACGGAGGGTTGGGACTTACGCAGTATTTT.

A word on this clone: Other DNA sequences in this sample translate to the same CDR3. V and J are TRBV7-9 and TRBJ1-5; TRBD1 matches 7 bases. V trimming: 5 bases; J trimming: 0 bases; junction bases outside the gene matches: 4. The CDR3 runs to 15 residues. The V gene's germline CDR1 is SEHNR and CDR2 FQNEAQ (reference sequence). CDR3 nucleotide sequence: TGTGCCAGCAGCCCCGGGACAGCTAGCAATCAGCCCCAGCATTTT. Protein product: CASSPGTASNQPQHF. Combining the CDR3 with reference TRBV7-9 and TRBJ1-5 gives the whole variable domain DTGVSQNPRHKITKRGQNVTFRCDPISEHNRLYWYRQTLGQGPEFLTYFQNEAQLEKSRLLSDRFSAERPKGSFSTLEIQRTEQGDSAMYLCASSPGTASNQPQHFGDGTRLSIL.

This sequence joins TRBV5-5 and TRBJ1-3; tentatively, D is TRBD1 (5 bases). The CDR3 extends over 16 amino acids. CDR1 SGHKS and CDR2 YYEKEE come from the germline V gene (reference sequence). Between the trimmed V and J ends, which lost 4 bases and 4 bases, there was a span of 18 bases. CDR3 sequence reads: CASSLGSKGSGNTIYF. The CDR3 nucleotides are TGTGCCAGCAGCCTGGGCTCGAAGGGGTCCGGAAACACCATATATTTT.

The chain carries TRBV7-2 and TRBJ1-1; 9 bases match TRBD1. This CDR3 region has 13 residues. J lost 11 bases, V lost 5 bases, and 9 bases had no gene match. Germline CDR1 SGHTA, CDR2 FQGNSA. The CDR3 coding sequence is TGTGCCAGCAGCCCTGACAGGGGGTACGAGGCTTTCTTT. It specifies CASSPDRGYEAFF. Based on the CDR3 plus reference TRBV7-2 and TRBJ1-1, the full variable domain is GAGVSQSPSNKVTEKGKDVELRCDPISGHTALYWYRQSLGQGLEFLIYFQGNSAPDKSGLPSDRFSAERTGGSVSTLTIQRTQQEDSAVYLCASSPDRGYEAFFGQGTRLTVV.

The chain recombines TRBV9 with TRBJ2-3; TRBD2 is a possible D gene (5 bases). Per germline, CDR1 SGDLS and CDR2 YYNGEE. CDR3 length: 15 amino acids. The ends were cut back, 2 bases at V and 2 bases at J, with 12 bases in the middle. The DNA for the CDR3 is TGTGCCAGCAGCGTCCTTGGACTCCTCACAGATACGCAGTATTTT. Translation gives CASSVLGLLTDTQYF.

The rearrangement joins TRBV6-5 to TRBJ2-3; 16 bases map to TRBD2. Looked up from germline, CDR1 is MNHEY and CDR2 is SVGAGI. This CDR3 is 15 amino acids long. V gave up 8 bases and J gave up 6 bases; unmatched junction bases: 5. CDR3 region: CASRGLAGGTDTQYF. CDR3 sequence (DNA): TGTGCCAGCCGGGGACTAGCGGGGGGGACCGATACGCAGTATTTT.

The chain combines TRBV4-3 with TRBJ2-3, with TRBD2 matching 13 bases. The V gene end was trimmed by 3 bases and the J gene end by 8 bases; junction bases not matched to a gene: 5. This CDR3 has 15 amino acids. Germline-derived CDR1 and CDR2 are LGHNA and YSLEER. For the CDR3, the DNA is TGCGCCAGCAGCCAGGGGACTAGCGGGGCATTTACGCAGTATTTT. This codes for CASSQGTSGAFTQYF.

V gene TRBV6-5 combines with J gene TRBJ1-2; 10 nucleotides align to TRBD1. V lost 5 bases and J lost 2; bases outside the gene matches: 2. CDR3 size: 14 residues. Per the germline V gene, CDR1 is MNHEY and CDR2 is SVGAGI. CDR3 nucleotides: TGTGCCAGCAGTCAGGGACAGGGGAACTATGGCTACACCTTC. It encodes CASSQGQGNYGYTF.